This is a list of T cell receptor beta chains from one sample in a study of T-cell reconstitution after alpha-beta-depleted transplantation in children. TCRdb called the PCR reads again in MiXCR, with one record for every CDR3 protein. The data contain some 390,000 distinct CDR3 sequences, approximately 20% of them seen just once; the ten biggest clones take up 3% to 4%. Sequenced here: PBMCs from the stem cell graft donor, sampled from the stem cell graft. These TCRs come from a human donor who donated a stem cell graft to a child with acute myeloid leukemia. Both conserved end residues are part of each CDR3. D genes are given only for firm matches. A row's size may be missing; if present it is once, few, many or a size class.

clone_size d_call j_call v_call cdr3_aa cdr3_nt
. TRBD2 TRBJ2-7 TRBV29-1 CSVAGTSGSSYEQYF TGCAGCGTTGCCGGGACTAGCGGGAGCTCCTACGAGCAGTACTTC
many TRBD2 TRBJ2-1 TRBV20-1 CSALGFSGPSYNEQFF TGCAGTGCCCTAGGGTTTAGCGGGCCCTCCTACAATGAGCAGTTCTTC
many TRBD2 TRBJ2-7 TRBV25-1 CASMAAGYSYEQYF TGTGCCAGCATGGCAGCGGGGTACTCCTACGAGCAGTACTTC
. . TRBJ1-5 TRBV12-3/TRBV12-4 CASSLATHSNQPQHF TGTGCCAGCAGTCTCGCCACACATAGCAATCAGCCCCAGCATTTT
. TRBD2 TRBJ2-1 TRBV24-1 CATSPGLAGALDNEQFF TGTGCCACCAGTCCCGGACTAGCGGGAGCCTTGGACAATGAGCAGTTCTTC
. . TRBJ2-2 TRBV27 CASSVMSPPGELFF TGTGCCAGCAGTGTGATGAGCCCTCCCGGGGAGCTGTTTTTT
few . TRBJ2-7 TRBV5-1 CASSPGDIYEQYF TGCGCCAGCAGCCCCGGGGACATCTACGAGCAGTACTTC
few . TRBJ2-7 TRBV7-2 CASSFPGYEQYF TGTGCCAGCAGCTTCCCCGGCTACGAGCAGTACTTC
few TRBD1 TRBJ2-7 TRBV6-1 CASSRSGTGSYEQYF TGTGCCAGCAGCCGTTCCGGGACAGGGTCCTACGAGCAGTACTTC
. . TRBJ2-7 TRBV25-1 CASSDIGAGIFHEQYF TGTGCCAGCAGTGATATAGGGGCAGGTATTTTTCACGAGCAGTACTTC
. TRBD2 TRBJ2-5 TRBV7-6 CASSSPGTSYQYF TGTGCCAGCAGCTCACCCGGGACTAGTTACCAGTACTTC
many . TRBJ2-7 TRBV12-3/TRBV12-4 CASSPPLGEQYF TGTGCCAGCAGCCCACCTCTAGGCGAGCAGTACTTC
. . TRBJ2-5 TRBV5-6 CASSLSSAETQYF TGTGCCAGCAGCCTATCTAGCGCAGAGACCCAGTACTTC
few . TRBJ2-1 TRBV12-3/TRBV12-4 CASSQRTRDNEQFF TGTGCCAGCAGTCAGAGGACGAGGGACAATGAGCAGTTCTTC
. . TRBJ2-4 TRBV4-3 CASSQDGGNIQYF TGCGCCAGCAGCCAAGATGGGGGTAACATTCAGTACTTC
few TRBD1 TRBJ1-5 TRBV12-3/TRBV12-4 CASSFRGSSNQPQHF TGTGCCAGCAGTTTCAGGGGGAGTAGCAATCAGCCCCAGCATTTT
few . TRBJ1-1 TRBV12-3/TRBV12-4 CASSREFEAFF TGTGCCAGCAGTAGAGAATTTGAAGCTTTCTTT
. . TRBJ2-3 TRBV10-3 CAISEAAGHTDTQYF TGTGCCATCAGTGAGGCCGCGGGTCACACAGATACGCAGTATTTT
few . TRBJ1-4 TRBV29-1 CSVVDEAKLFF TGCAGCGTGGTCGACGAAGCAAAACTGTTTTTT
few . TRBJ2-1 TRBV12-3/TRBV12-4 CASTPKDVLYNEQFF TGTGCCAGCACTCCGAAAGACGTGCTATACAATGAGCAGTTCTTC
few . TRBJ2-5 TRBV3-1 CASSQVLQTQYF TGTGCCAGCAGCCAAGTTCTACAGACCCAGTACTTC
. TRBD2 TRBJ2-2 TRBV24-1 CATSGEGTGELFF TGTGCCACCAGTGGGGAGGGGACCGGGGAGCTGTTTTTT
few . TRBJ1-1 TRBV12-3/TRBV12-4 CASSLKTNTEAFF TGTGCCAGCAGTTTAAAAACGAACACTGAAGCTTTCTTT
. . TRBJ2-3 TRBV20-1 CSAHLGVSTDTQYF TGCAGTGCCCACCTCGGGGTGTCGACAGATACGCAGTATTTT
. . TRBJ1-6 TRBV27 CASSLSSSGLGSYNSPLHF TGTGCCAGCAGTTTATCGTCTTCGGGTCTCGGCTCCTATAATTCACCCCTCCACTTT
many . TRBJ1-6 TRBV20-1 CSAIGPLNSPLHF TGCAGTGCTATAGGGCCGTTGAATTCACCCCTCCACTTT
few . TRBJ2-7 TRBV29-1 CSARDETYEQYF TGCAGCGCACGGGACGAGACCTACGAGCAGTACTTC
many . TRBJ2-1 TRBV20-1 CSAALPGGHEQFF TGCAGTGCCGCCCTCCCGGGGGGCCACGAGCAGTTCTTC
. TRBD2 TRBJ2-5 TRBV7-9 CASSLTSGIRETQYF TGTGCCAGCAGCCTTACTAGCGGGATACGAGAGACCCAGTACTTC
. TRBD1 TRBJ2-1 TRBV27 CASSPGTGGWNEQFF TGTGCCAGCAGTCCAGGGACAGGGGGTTGGAATGAGCAGTTCTTC
few . TRBJ2-1 TRBV5-1 CASSLVWRRSYNEQFF TGCGCCAGCAGCTTGGTCTGGCGGCGCTCCTACAATGAGCAGTTCTTC
few . TRBJ2-2 TRBV7-6 CASSLASTGTHNTGELFF TGTGCCAGCAGCTTAGCGAGTACCGGGACCCATAACACCGGGGAGCTGTTTTTT
. . TRBJ1-1 TRBV2 CASYRSGGTEAFF TGTGCCAGTTACAGATCCGGGGGCACTGAAGCTTTCTTT
. . TRBJ2-7 TRBV9 CASSPVTHSYEQYF TGTGCCAGCAGCCCCGTGACACACTCCTACGAGCAGTACTTC
. . TRBJ2-5 TRBV7-9 CASSLASVSRETQYF TGTGCCAGCAGCTTAGCTAGCGTCAGCCGGGAGACCCAGTACTTC
many . TRBJ2-1 TRBV29-1 CSVGQSSYNEQFF TGCAGCGTTGGACAGAGCTCCTACAATGAGCAGTTCTTC
. TRBD2 TRBJ2-2 TRBV4-3 CASSQTGGTGELFF TGCGCCAGCAGCCAAACGGGAGGCACCGGGGAGCTGTTTTTT
. . TRBJ2-2 TRBV18 CASSPPSTGELFF TGTGCCAGCTCACCACCGAGCACCGGGGAGCTGTTTTTT
many . TRBJ2-1 TRBV20-1 CSARRGGNEQFF TGCAGTGCTAGACGAGGTGGGAATGAGCAGTTCTTC
. TRBD2 TRBJ2-7 TRBV11-1 CASSLASGSGSSYEQYF TGTGCCAGCAGCTTAGCGTCGGGTAGCGGGAGCTCCTACGAGCAGTACTTC
few TRBD1 TRBJ2-7 TRBV6-1 CASSPGQGLLEQYF TGTGCCAGCAGTCCGGGACAGGGGTTATTGGAGCAGTACTTC
many . TRBJ2-5 TRBV7-2 CASSAQETQYF TGTGCCAGCAGCGCCCAAGAGACCCAGTACTTC
. TRBD2 TRBJ2-7 TRBV12-3/TRBV12-4 CASRILSGRADAGPYEQYF TGTGCCAGCAGGATATTGAGCGGGAGGGCCGATGCTGGCCCCTACGAGCAGTACTTC
many TRBD1 TRBJ1-3 TRBV20-1 CSARETGPSGNTIYF TGCAGTGCTAGAGAGACAGGGCCCTCTGGAAACACCATATATTTT
. TRBD2 TRBJ2-3 TRBV5-1 CASSLASGSTLSDTQYF TGCGCCAGCAGCTTGGCTAGCGGGAGCACTTTATCAGATACGCAGTATTTT
. . TRBJ2-3 TRBV9 CASSLRLETDTQYF TGTGCCAGCAGCTTACGACTAGAGACAGATACGCAGTATTTT
. . TRBJ2-1 TRBV7-6 CASSRGHNEQFF TGTGCCAGCAGCCGAGGCCACAATGAGCAGTTCTTC
many . TRBJ2-3 TRBV29-1 CSVGGKGPSTDTQYF TGCAGCGTTGGGGGGAAGGGGCCGAGCACAGATACGCAGTATTTT
many TRBD2 TRBJ2-1 TRBV20-1 CSAVPGLANNEQFF TGCAGTGCTGTACCGGGACTAGCGAACAATGAGCAGTTCTTC
. TRBD2 TRBJ2-2 TRBV27 CASSWASGNTGELFF TGTGCCAGCAGTTGGGCTAGCGGGAACACCGGGGAGCTGTTTTTT
once TRBD1 TRBJ1-5 TRBV7-8 CASSDRQGLQPQHF TGTGCCAGCAGCGACCGACAGGGTTTGCAGCCCCAGCATTTT
few TRBD1 TRBJ2-1 TRBV27 CASSLPGQGAYNEQFF TGTGCCAGCAGTTTGCCGGGACAGGGGGCCTACAATGAGCAGTTCTTC
. TRBD1 TRBJ2-1 TRBV18 CASSPLRDSTYNEQFF TGTGCCAGCTCACCACTCCGGGACAGCACCTACAATGAGCAGTTCTTC
few . TRBJ1-2 TRBV29-1 CSVGLRAADYGYTF TGCAGCGTTGGGCTACGGGCGGCCGACTATGGCTACACCTTC
. . TRBJ2-1 TRBV12-3/TRBV12-4 CASSSPGPSATEQFF TGTGCCAGCAGCTCTCCGGGACCCTCCGCCACTGAGCAGTTCTTC